Each of the 29 T cell receptor beta chains below was sequenced from the same sample in a study of type 1 and type 2 diabetes patients. The PCR template was genomic DNA. Multiplex PCR with 30 forward and 13 reverse primers amplified the TCR beta CDR3. A single record per CDR3 protein comes from TCRdb applying MiXCR to the multiplex PCR reads. This table holds 250,000 to 300,000 distinct CDR3 sequences, 40% to 50% found once. Sequenced: peripheral blood mononuclear cells (PBMCs). Source of these receptors: a man aged 18 to 35 with type 2 diabetes.

This rearrangement joins TRBV2 to TRBJ1-2, with D perhaps matching TRBD1 (5 bases). Germline CDR1 and CDR2: SNHLY and FYNNEI. With 6 bases removed from V and 4 bases from J, the gap between germline ends came to 18 bases. The CDR3 totals 15 residues. DNA for the CDR3: TGTGCCAGCAGCCGAAGCGGGCAGGGTGGCTATGGCTACACCTTC. Amino acids: CASSRSGQGGYGYTF.

V usage is TRBV10-2 and J usage is TRBJ2-3; D is ambiguous. V was trimmed by 1 base and J by 4 bases, leaving 9 bases between them. The CDR3 spans 14 residues. Germline-derived CDR1 and CDR2 are WSHSY and SAAADI. The DNA for the CDR3 is TGCGCCAGCAGTGAGTATAGACTCGCAGATACGCAGTATTTT. It translates to CASSEYRLADTQYF.

This clonotype was detected ten times or more. CDR3 in amino acids: CASSPGGYGYTF. The CDR3 DNA sequence: TGTGCCAGCAGTCCAGGGGGCTATGGCTACACCTTC. The chain joins TRBV2 to TRBJ1-2; 7 positions match TRBD1. Losses at the gene ends were 5 bases for V and 4 bases for J; bases not matched to a gene: 1. From germline, CDR1 is SNHLY and CDR2 FYNNEI. The CDR3 spans 12 residues. Filled out from reference TRBV2 and TRBJ1-2, the complete variable domain reads EPEVTQTPSHQVTQMGQEVILRCVPISNHLYFYWYRQILGQKVEFLVSFYNNEISEKSEIFDDQFSVERPDGSNFTLKIRSTKLEDSAMYFCASSPGGYGYTFGSGTRLTVV.

This clonotype was counted a few times. The CDR3 reads CASSLGIVLASTDTQYF. The CDR3 DNA follows: TGCGCCAGCAGTCTCGGTATCGTTCTCGCTAGCACAGATACGCAGTATTTT. The V and J genes are TRBV10-2 and TRBJ2-3; no firm D call. This CDR3 spans 17 amino acids. Germline V gene sequence: CDR1 WSHSY, CDR2 SAAADI. V was pared by 5 bases and J by 0 bases, with 18 bases between.

Only a few counts were recorded for this clonotype. The chain combines TRBV10-3 with TRBJ2-1, with TRBD2 matching 8 bases. Germline V gene data show CDR1 as ENHRY and CDR2 as SYGVKD. This CDR3 contains 15 residues. With V trimmed by 7 bases and J by 5 bases, 10 bases remained unmatched. The CDR3 nucleotides are TGTGCCATCAATAATCCGGGACTAGAAGACAATGAGCAGTTCTTC. Its protein is CAINNPGLEDNEQFF.

This clonotype has just a few counts. V is TRBV9 and J is TRBJ2-3; D is ambiguous. Trimming pared 4 bases from V and 1 base from J, leaving 22 bases between. The CDR3 extends over 18 amino acids. CDR1 and CDR2 from the germline V gene are SGDLS and YYNGEE. CDR3 in amino acids: CASSTDSRNPKRTDTQYF. CDR3 DNA: TGTGCCAGCAGCACCGACTCTCGCAATCCAAAGCGCACAGATACGCAGTATTTT.

This clonotype has just a few counts. The chain joins TRBV25-1 to TRBJ1-1, with 11 positions matching TRBD1. V dropped 5 bases and J dropped 4; count of bases not matched to a gene: 6. Germline values: CDR1 MGHDK, CDR2 SYGVNS. CDR3 length equals 15 residues. In nucleotides, the CDR3 is TGTGCCAGCAGTAAGTTGGACAGGGGGCCCACTGAAGCTTTCTTT. This codes for CASSKLDRGPTEAFF. Complete variable domain (other parts from reference TRBV25-1 and TRBJ1-1): EADIYQTPRYLVIGTGKKITLECSQTMGHDKMYWYQQDPGMELHLIHYSYGVNSTEKGDLSSESTVSRIRTEHFPLTLESARPSHTSQYLCASSKLDRGPTEAFFGQGTRLTVV.

The chain links TRBV5-1 to TRBJ2-7, with no clear D. The CDR3 runs to 15 residues. Per the germline V gene, CDR1 is SGHRS and CDR2 is YFSETQ. V lost 0 bases to trimming and J lost 0 bases, with 10 bases between them. The CDR3 is CASSLDAVNSYEQYF. In nucleotides, the CDR3 is TGCGCCAGCAGCTTGGACGCCGTTAACTCCTACGAGCAGTACTTC.

The V gene is TRBV25-1, the J gene TRBJ1-6; D uncertain. V lost 3 bases to trimming and J lost 3 bases, with 3 bases between them. This CDR3 is 13 amino acids long. The V gene's germline CDR1 is MGHDK and CDR2 SYGVNS. The CDR3 spells CASSEVYNSPLHF. CDR3 bases: TGTGCCAGCAGTGAGGTCTATAATTCACCCCTCCACTTT.

The chain links TRBV12-3 or TRBV12-4 to TRBJ2-5; possible D gene TRBD2, 5 bases. CDR3 length equals 17 residues. V was trimmed by 0 bases and J by 0 bases, leaving 14 bases between them. This chain's CDR3 is CASSLAINLANQETQYF. The CDR3 DNA reads TGTGCCAGCAGTTTAGCGATTAATCTAGCCAACCAAGAGACCCAGTACTTC.

In its sample, this clonotype was seen once. The chain combines TRBV30 with TRBJ2-5, with 12 bases lining up with TRBD1. The CDR3 totals 15 residues. Germline trimming cut 1 base from V and 2 bases from J; bases unmatched to any gene: 2. CDR1 is GTSNPN, CDR2 SVGIG, per germline (reference sequence). This chain's CDR3 is CAWSGDRGPQETQYF. CDR3 DNA sequence: TGTGCCTGGAGTGGGGACAGGGGGCCACAAGAGACCCAGTACTTC.

J is TRBJ2-3 and V is TRBV19; a possible D gene is TRBD2 (6 bases). The V gene lost 7 bases and the J gene lost 5 bases, with 13 bases spanning the gap. Germline CDR1 is LNHDA and CDR2 is SQIVND (reference sequence). The CDR3 runs 13 residues. The CDR3 DNA follows: TGTGCCAGTAATGCGGGGCGAGGAGATACGCAGTATTTT. This gives the protein CASNAGRGDTQYF.

The J gene is TRBJ1-6, the V gene TRBV28, with D perhaps TRBD1 (5 bases). This CDR3 spans 14 amino acids. V lost 3 bases and J lost 10, with 13 bases in between. Germline lookup yields CDR1 MDHEN and CDR2 SYDVKM. Written as DNA, the CDR3 is TGTGCCAGCAGTTTGGGACCGGAAGGGTCACCCCTCCACTTT. Encoded protein: CASSLGPEGSPLHF.

The V call is TRBV29-1, the J call TRBJ2-4; D is undetermined. The CDR3 spans 13 residues. Germline CDR1 is SQVTM and CDR2 is ANQGSEA. The V and J ends lost 7 bases and 1 base respectively, with 11 bases between them. The CDR3 protein is CSGQIGAKNIQYF. DNA of the CDR3: TGCAGCGGCCAGATTGGGGCCAAAAACATTCAGTACTTC.

This clonotype turned up a few times. This rearrangement joins TRBV7-8 to TRBJ1-1; D remains unclear. The CDR3 contains 13 residues. Between the trimmed V and J ends, which lost 5 bases and 7 bases, there was a span of 14 bases. CDR1 SGHVS and CDR2 FQNEAQ come from the germline V gene. The CDR3 DNA sequence: TGTGCCAGCAGCCAAAGAGAATCAGGTGAAGCTTTCTTT. It encodes CASSQRESGEAFF.

The rearrangement uses TRBV7-8 and TRBJ2-5; a weak D match, TRBD2 (5 bases). V dropped 0 bases and J dropped 5 bases, with 22 bases sitting between them. This CDR3 contains 18 residues. Germline CDR1 is SGHVS and CDR2 is FQNEAQ. CDR3 sequence (DNA): TGTGCCAGCAGCTTAGCGCGGCAACTAGTGGGCCATCGGGAGACCCAGTACTTC. Amino acids: CASSLARQLVGHRETQYF.

The CDR3, as DNA: TGTGCCAGCAGCCCAGGACTAGCGAGACTTAGCTCCTACGAGCAGTACTTC. Residues: CASSPGLARLSSYEQYF. The chain links TRBV7-2 to TRBJ2-7; 9 nucleotides match TRBD2. CDR3 length: 17 residues. With 5 bases clipped from V and 0 bases from J, the junction kept 11 bases outside the gene matches. Germline V gives CDR1 SGHTA, CDR2 FQGNSA.

The chain combines TRBV9 with TRBJ2-7; D perhaps matches TRBD2 (6 bases). Germline CDR1 SGDLS, CDR2 YYNGEE. Trimming took off 2 bases at V and 1 base at J, with 13 bases between the two ends. The CDR3 extends over 15 amino acids. The DNA of the CDR3 is TGTGCCAGCAGCGTTGGAACCGGGAGTTCCTACGAGCAGTACTTC. This translates into CASSVGTGSSYEQYF.

This clonotype was picked up many times. CDR3 DNA: TGTGCCAGCAGTTTAACTGGACCCTACGAGCAGTACTTC. Its translation: CASSLTGPYEQYF. This rearrangement joins TRBV28 to TRBJ2-7; D unclear. V lost 2 bases and J lost 2, with 7 bases in between. The germline CDR1 and CDR2 sequences are MDHEN and SYDVKM. The CDR3 totals 13 residues.

The V gene is TRBV7-8, the J gene TRBJ2-5; D unresolved. The CDR3 is 14 amino acids. V lost 3 bases to trimming and J lost 3 bases, with 11 bases between them. Germline V CDR1 and CDR2: SGHVS, FQNEAQ. The CDR3 region is CASSFLQMEETQYF. The CDR3 DNA sequence: TGTGCCAGCAGCTTTCTTCAGATGGAAGAGACCCAGTACTTC.

The V call is TRBV10-3, the J call TRBJ2-3; 12 positions match TRBD2. Germline V gives CDR1 ENHRY, CDR2 SYGVKD. J gave up 0 bases and V 5 bases, and 3 bases lay outside the gene matches. The CDR3 length is 16 residues. CDR3 loop: CAISSGTSGSTDTQYF. CDR3 coding DNA: TGTGCCATCAGTTCCGGGACTAGCGGGAGCACAGATACGCAGTATTTT.

About this clonotype itself: An end of the junction does not agree with germline; a read error may underlie this. The J gene is TRBJ1-2, the V gene TRBV30; D call uncertain. CDR1 and CDR2 (germline): GTSNPN, SVGIG (reference sequence). The CDR3 loop spans 11 amino acids. The CDR3 nucleotides are TGTGCCTGGAGGGTATTCTATGTCTACACCTTC. This codes for CAWRVFYVYTF.

This clonotype was seen only once. The rearrangement uses TRBV9 and TRBJ1-2; tentatively, D is TRBD1 (6 bases). Germline V lookup: CDR1 SGDLS, CDR2 YYNGEE. The CDR3 consists of 15 residues. The ends were cut back, 4 bases at V and 4 bases at J, with 17 bases in the middle. CDR3 sequence reads: CASSPDGGMGYGYTF. DNA for the CDR3: TGTGCCAGCAGCCCGGATGGGGGCATGGGCTATGGCTACACCTTC.

This clonotype was seen a handful of times. This chain joins TRBV7-8 and TRBJ1-2, with unresolved D. The CDR3 runs to 13 residues. Trimming stripped 3 bases from V and 8 bases from J, with 13 bases between. CDR1 is SGHVS and CDR2 is FQNEAQ in the germline V gene. The CDR3, as DNA: TGTGCCAGCAGCTTCAATGGGGAATCCGGCTACACCTTC. Translating it yields CASSFNGESGYTF. The variable domain in full, completed from reference TRBV7-8 and TRBJ1-2, reads GAGVSQSPRYKVAKRGQDVALRCDPISGHVSLFWYQQALGQGPEFLTYFQNEAQLDKSGLPSDRFFAERPEGSVSTLKIQRTQQEDSAVYLCASSFNGESGYTFGSGTRLTVV.

The chain links TRBV19 to TRBJ2-5; 11 bases agree with TRBD2. The germline CDR1 and CDR2 sequences are LNHDA and SQIVND (reference sequence). The CDR3 extends over 17 amino acids. Trimming took 3 bases from V and 2 from J; bases not matched to a gene: 8. The CDR3 region has the DNA TGTGCCAGTAGTATCGGACTAGCGGGTCTACCGCAAGAGACCCAGTACTTC. Encoded protein: CASSIGLAGLPQETQYF.

This clonotype was seen once. This chain links TRBV25-1 with TRBJ1-1; TRBD1 aligns across 8 bases. The ends lost 2 bases at V and 3 bases at J; junction bases unmatched: 5. The CDR3 consists of 15 residues. CDR1 is MGHDK, CDR2 SYGVNS, per germline. As DNA, the CDR3 is TGTGCCAGCAGTGAAGGGGACAGGCTTGACACTGAAGCTTTCTTT. Translated, it gives CASSEGDRLDTEAFF.

The chain's CDR3 is CARVDGSSYNEQFF. The CDR3 DNA reads as TGTGCCAGAGTGGACGGGAGCTCCTACAATGAGCAGTTCTTC. The chain combines TRBV12-5 with TRBJ2-1, with D tentatively TRBD2 (6 bases). Germline values: CDR1 LGHNT, CDR2 FRNRAP. This CDR3 comprises 14 residues.

This clonotype was seen only a few times. The chain combines TRBV7-9 with TRBJ1-2; no clear D gene. Germline V gives CDR1 SEHNR, CDR2 FQNEAQ (reference sequence). The CDR3 is 15 amino acids. The V end was cut by 4 bases, the J end by 4 bases, with 16 bases between. The CDR3 coding sequence is TGTGCCAGCAGCTCACGTGGGTCGATGGGCTATGGCTACACCTTC. Its protein product is CASSSRGSMGYGYTF.

The gene calls are TRBV20-1 and TRBJ1-1; a weak D match, TRBD1 (6 bases). CDR1 and CDR2 from the germline V gene are DFQATT and SNEGSKA (reference sequence). V shed 4 bases and J shed 4 bases, with 16 bases lying between them. This CDR3 region has 14 residues. The CDR3 nucleotides are TGCAGTGCTATACCGGGGGGCGCGGGCACTGAAGCTTTCTTT. Encoded protein: CSAIPGGAGTEAFF.